The present T cell receptor (beta chain) was sequenced within a study of cytomegalovirus exposure and HLA in healthy donors. The wider study: Earlier findings included over 90 million unique TCR beta sequences obtained from about 179 million T cells.

The PCR made use of 60 Vbeta and 13 Jbeta primers. The method was immunoSEQ multiplex PCR; TCRdb's version includes in-frame clones alone and lacks a portion of them. The listing contains around 60,000 clones. Findings and caveats of the study: Cytomegalovirus-associated status was assigned to more than 150 TCR beta chains.

Germline V gene sequence: CDR1 PRHDT, CDR2 FYEKMQ (reference sequence). V was trimmed by 5 bases and J by 11 bases, leaving 19 bases between them. This CDR3 is built from 14 residues. For this clone: The target antigen is unknown.

The V and J genes are TRBV13 and TRBJ2-4; maybe TRBD2 (6 bases). Sequenced material: PBMCs. This clonotype was obtained from a man in his thirties or forties in good health and CMV-seropositive. The CDR3 DNA is TGTGCCAGCAGCCAACGCTCGGGAGTAAGACTTCAGTACTTC. It specifies CASSQRSGVRLQYF.